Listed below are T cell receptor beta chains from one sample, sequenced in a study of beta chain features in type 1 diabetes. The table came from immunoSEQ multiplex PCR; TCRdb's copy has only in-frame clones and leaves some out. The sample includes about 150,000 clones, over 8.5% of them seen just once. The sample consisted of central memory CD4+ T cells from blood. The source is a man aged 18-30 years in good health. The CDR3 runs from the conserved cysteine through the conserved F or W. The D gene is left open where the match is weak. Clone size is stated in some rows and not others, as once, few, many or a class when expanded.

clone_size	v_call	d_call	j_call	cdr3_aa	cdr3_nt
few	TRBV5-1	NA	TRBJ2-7	CASSLDRQLPPSYEQYF	TGCGCCAGCAGCCTCGACCGGCAGCTCCCTCCTTCCTACGAGCAGTACTTC
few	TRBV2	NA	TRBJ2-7	CASSVNPGSYEQYF	TGTGCCAGCAGTGTCAATCCCGGCTCCTACGAGCAGTACTTC
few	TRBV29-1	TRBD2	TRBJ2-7	CSATALAGSDEQYF	TGCAGTGCCACCGCGCTAGCGGGGAGTGACGAGCAGTACTTC
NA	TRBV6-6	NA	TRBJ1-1	CASSSFDIYTEAFF	TGTGCCAGCAGTTCGTTCGACATTTACACTGAAGCTTTCTTT
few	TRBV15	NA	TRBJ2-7	CATSRDLLQSSYEQYF	TGTGCCACCAGCAGAGACCTACTTCAGAGCTCCTACGAGCAGTACTTC
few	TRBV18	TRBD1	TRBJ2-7	CASSPQGAREQYF	TGTGCCAGCTCACCCCAGGGGGCCCGCGAGCAGTACTTC
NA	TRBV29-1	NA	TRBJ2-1	CSVGPGTYNEQFF	TGCAGCGTTGGACCAGGGACCTACAATGAGCAGTTCTTC
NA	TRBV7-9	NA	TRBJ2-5	CASSPQQGTQETQYF	TGTGCCAGCAGCCCTCAACAGGGAACCCAAGAGACCCAGTACTTC
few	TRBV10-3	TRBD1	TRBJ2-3	CAITADRGADTQYF	TGTGCCATCACAGCTGACAGGGGGGCAGATACGCAGTATTTT
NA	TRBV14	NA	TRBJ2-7	CASSPYRFYEQYF	TGTGCCAGCAGCCCGTACCGTTTCTACGAGCAGTACTTC
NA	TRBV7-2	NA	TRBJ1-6	CASSSPGSLSLHF	TGTGCCAGCAGCTCCCCAGGCTCCCTATCCCTCCACTTT
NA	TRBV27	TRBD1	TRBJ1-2	CASRGTVGGYTF	TGTGCCAGCAGGGGGACAGTAGGGGGCTACACCTTC
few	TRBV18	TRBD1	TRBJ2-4	CASSQDRTLLGGIQYF	TGTGCCAGCTCCCAGGACAGGACTCTCCTAGGGGGCATTCAGTACTTC
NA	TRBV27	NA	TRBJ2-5	CASRRRGETQYF	TGTGCCAGTCGGAGGAGGGGGGAGACCCAGTACTTC
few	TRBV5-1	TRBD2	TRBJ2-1	CASSVIPGLEYNEQFF	TGCGCCAGCAGCGTAATACCGGGACTAGAGTACAATGAGCAGTTCTTC
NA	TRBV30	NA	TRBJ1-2	CAWEGQPRYGYTF	TGTGCCTGGGAAGGACAGCCCCGTTATGGCTACACCTTC
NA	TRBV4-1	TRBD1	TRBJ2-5	CASSQDPGQRQETQYF	TGCGCCAGCAGCCAAGATCCGGGACAGCGACAAGAGACCCAGTACTTC
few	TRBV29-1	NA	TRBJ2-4	CSAGMEHIQYF	TGCAGCGCTGGAATGGAGCACATTCAGTACTTC
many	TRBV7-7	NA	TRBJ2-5	CASSFSANSPTQYF	TGTGCCAGCAGCTTTTCGGCGAACTCGCCGACCCAGTACTTC